Shown below are 5 T cell receptor beta chains from a single sample sequenced in a study of preoperative IRX-2 immunotherapy in early breast cancer. Assay used: immunoSEQ multiplex PCR; TCRdb lists only in-frame clones, some missing. The sample carries 25,000 to 30,000 clones, roughly four fifths recorded once. The treatment denotes: preoperative locoregional IRX-2 cytokine immunotherapy. The sample was gathered from a patient treated with IRX-2 immunotherapy. The origin of the receptors is a human donor with breast cancer.

There are a few counts of this clone. CDR3 amino acids: CASSLGGGGETQYF. CDR3 in DNA: TGTGCCAGCAGCCTCGGAGGGGGAGGGGAGACCCAGTACTTC. The V and J genes are TRBV11-3 and TRBJ2-5; tentatively, D is TRBD2 (7 bases). Germline CDR1 is SGHNT and CDR2 is YENEEA. CDR3 length: 14 residues. Between the trimmed V and J ends, which lost 5 bases and 5 bases, there was a span of 15 bases.

This clone came up a few times. The chain carries TRBV6-8 and TRBJ2-1; perhaps TRBD2 as D (5 bases). This CDR3 contains 14 residues. Trimming shortened V by 8 bases and J by 2 bases, and 13 bases separated the two germline ends. The germline gives CDR1 MNHGY, CDR2 SAAAGT. CDR3 in amino acids: CASGLTRTYNEQFF. The CDR3 coding sequence is TGTGCCAGCGGCCTTACTAGGACCTACAATGAGCAGTTCTTC.

The gene calls are TRBV30 and TRBJ1-5; D not resolved. Trimming removed 2 bases at V and 2 bases at J, with 10 bases between. CDR1 and CDR2 from the germline V gene are GTSNPN and SVGIG (reference sequence). This CDR3 is 14 amino acids long. CDR3 nucleotides: TGTGCCTGGAGTAAAGGGCAAGGCAATCAGCCCCAGCATTTT. Translation gives CAWSKGQGNQPQHF. Full variable domain (outside the CDR3, taken from reference TRBV30 and TRBJ1-5): SQTIHQWPATLVQPVGSPLSLECTVEGTSNPNLYWYRQAAGRGLQLLFYSVGIGQISSEVPQNLSASRPQDRQFILSSKKLLLSDSGFYLCAWSKGQGNQPQHFGDGTRLSIL.

The chain joins TRBV25-1 to TRBJ2-1; D remains unclear. Between the trimmed V and J ends, which lost 4 bases and 9 bases, there was a span of 13 bases. CDR3 size: 13 residues. Germline V gene sequence: CDR1 MGHDK, CDR2 SYGVNS. CDR3 residues: CASSGGTWGEQFF. The CDR3 DNA reads TGTGCCAGCAGTGGAGGAACCTGGGGTGAGCAGTTCTTC.

This chain uses TRBV28 with TRBJ1-1; D might be TRBD1 (6 bases). CDR1 and CDR2 from the germline V gene are MDHEN and SYDVKM. V lost 4 bases to trimming and J lost 5 bases, with 17 bases between them. The CDR3 covers 15 residues. CDR3: CASSSPLTGWTEAFF. CDR3 DNA sequence: TGTGCCAGCAGTTCTCCTTTGACAGGATGGACTGAAGCTTTCTTT. The variable domain in full, with the rest retrieved from reference TRBV28 and TRBJ1-1, is DVKVTQSSRYLVKRTGEKVFLECVQDMDHENMFWYRQDPGLGLRLIYFSYDVKMKEKGDIPEGYSVSREKKERFSLILESASTNQTSMYLCASSSPLTGWTEAFFGQGTRLTVV.